The next 9 T cell receptor beta chains were all read from a single sample in a study of T cell responses to AZD1222 COVID-19 vaccine. This table comes from immunoSEQ multiplex PCR, and its TCRdb copy is limited to in-frame clones, with some not included. The sample contains under 120,000 clones, 92% of which appear only once. The sequenced sample was peripheral blood, obtained on day 0 of AZD1222 vaccination. These receptors originate from an adult in good health.

This chain links TRBV27 with TRBJ2-7, with TRBD1 matching over 7 bases. Losses at the gene ends were 6 bases for V and 2 bases for J; bases not matched to a gene: 16. Germline V gene data show CDR1 as MNHEY and CDR2 as SMNVEV (reference sequence). The CDR3 is made up of 17 amino acids. CDR3 protein: CASRRNRDRDRPYEQYF. In nucleotides, the CDR3 is TGTGCCAGCAGAAGAAACAGAGATCGGGACAGACCCTACGAGCAGTACTTC.

Only one count was recorded for this clone. The genes are TRBV6-5 and TRBJ1-5, with D possibly being TRBD1 (5 bases). This CDR3 is built from 14 residues. Trimming cost V 4 bases and J 7 bases, with 14 bases left between them. Germline V gives CDR1 MNHEY, CDR2 SVGAGI. The CDR3 nucleotides read TGTGCCAGCAGTTTTGATCAGGGCGCCCAGCCCCAGCATTTT. Translated, it gives CASSFDQGAQPQHF.

V and J are TRBV7-2 and TRBJ1-3; D is ambiguous. This CDR3 contains 15 residues. Deletions cut 5 bases from V and 3 bases from J, with 14 bases between. Germline V lookup: CDR1 SGHTA, CDR2 FQGNSA. CDR3 nucleotides: TGTGCCAGCAGCGCCGGGAGGCCTTATGGAAACACCATATATTTT. This encodes CASSAGRPYGNTIYF.

The chain combines TRBV4-3 with TRBJ2-1; D gene unclear. Germline CDR1 reads LGHNA; CDR2 reads YSLEER. Trimming took off 0 bases at V and 6 bases at J, with 6 bases between the two ends. The CDR3 sequence is 13 residues long. This CDR3 is CASSQEARNEQFF. The CDR3 DNA sequence: TGCGCCAGCAGCCAAGAGGCCCGCAATGAGCAGTTCTTC.

The chain uses TRBV6-5 and TRBJ2-5, with D possibly matching TRBD1 (6 bases). The CDR3 is 15 amino acids. The V end lost 5 bases, the J end lost 4 bases, and 17 bases lay between the germline ends. Germline V gives CDR1 MNHEY, CDR2 SVGAGI. CDR3 sequence reads: CASSRDGGRRETQYF. DNA of the CDR3: TGTGCCAGCAGTCGGGATGGGGGCAGGAGAGAGACCCAGTACTTC.

This clone was seen a single time. The J gene is TRBJ2-1, the V gene TRBV27; TRBD2 is a possible D gene (7 bases). The length of the CDR3 is 16 residues. Trimming cost V 5 bases and J 2 bases, with 16 bases left between them. From germline, CDR1 is MNHEY and CDR2 SMNVEV (reference sequence). The CDR3 region is CASSPQGGEPYNEQFF. The CDR3, as DNA: TGTGCCAGCAGTCCACAGGGAGGGGAGCCCTACAATGAGCAGTTCTTC.

This chain joins TRBV10-3 and TRBJ2-7; TRBD1 matches 9 bases. Looked up from germline, CDR1 is ENHRY and CDR2 is SYGVKD. The CDR3 is 17 amino acids. J was trimmed by 4 bases and V by 2 bases; bases with no gene match: 12. The CDR3 region has the DNA TGTGCCATCAGTGAGCCACACCGGGGACAGGGTAGATACGAGCAGTACTTC. Amino acid sequence: CAISEPHRGQGRYEQYF.

The rearrangement links TRBV5-4 to TRBJ1-1; 8 nucleotides align to TRBD1. Trimming cost V 0 bases and J 3 bases; bases outside gene matches: 1. This CDR3 is built from 14 residues. Germline V CDR1 and CDR2: SGHNT, YYREEE (reference sequence). The CDR3 DNA reads TGTGCCAGCAGCTTGGAGACAGGGGACACTGAAGCTTTCTTT. This encodes CASSLETGDTEAFF.

The CDR3 is CASRKTSGRLSTQYF. DNA of the CDR3: TGTGCCAGCAGGAAGACTAGCGGGAGGCTATCGACCCAGTACTTC. The chain combines TRBV27 with TRBJ2-5; TRBD2 matches at 13 bases. The CDR3 consists of 15 residues. Germline trimming cut 6 bases from V and 7 bases from J; bases unmatched to any gene: 8. Looked up from germline, CDR1 is MNHEY and CDR2 is SMNVEV (reference sequence).